One T cell receptor beta chain is described in this entry. Its antigen remains unidentified. This sample was included in a study of CD4 T cells in relation to SARS-CoV-2 and coronaviruses. The unexposed donors gave CD4+ T cells in about 2011-2018, prior to COVID-19. CD4+ T cells were isolated from the cells after around 11 days of culture. Cells permitting, SARS-CoV-2 S/N and four cold-coronavirus spikes were tested on unexposed-donor CD4+ T cells. The data were produced by immunoSEQ multiplex PCR, yet TCRdb's version contains in-frame clones alone and is incomplete. The sample holds tens of thousands of clones; about two thirds are singletons and the top ten take 20% to 25%. Germline V gene lookup returns CDR1 SGDLS and CDR2 YYNGEE. This CDR3 has 14 residues. Trimming removed 0 bases from V and 8 bases from J; junction bases left unmatched: 7.

Sequenced material: CD4+ T cells from PBMCs, cultured in vitro. The clonotype was recovered from a human donor in good health. This rearrangement joins TRBV9 to TRBJ1-2, with 7 bases aligning to TRBD1. The CDR3 region is CASSVGLGGYGYTF. The DNA for the CDR3 is TGTGCCAGCAGCGTAGGTTTAGGGGGCTACGGCTACACCTTC.